This T cell receptor (beta chain) appears in the sequencing data of a study of radiation and T cells in renal cell carcinoma. Study details: Nephrectomy followed 15 Gy stereotactic body radiation by 4 weeks. Study-wide points: No pretreatment tumor biopsies were available for baseline clonotypes. In blood, top tumor clones expanded by 2 weeks, shrinking by 4.

Assay: immunoSEQ multiplex PCR; the TCRdb copy retains only in-frame clones and omits some. Here the sample spans around 120,000 clones, 80% to 90% being singletons. Time point in this sample: blood 2 weeks post-SBRT. The treatment here: 15 Gy SBRT to primary tumor, nephrectomy 4 weeks later. Clear cell pathology was present in this patient's renal cell carcinoma. Concerning this clone itself: Its antigen remains unknown.

With 5 bases removed from V and 2 bases from J, the gap between germline ends came to 9 bases. Germline assignment: CDR1 GTSNPN and CDR2 SVGIG (reference sequence). The CDR3 has 12 amino acids. The sequence was obtained from a woman aged 55-70 years with renal cell carcinoma. The chain is built from TRBV30 and TRBJ1-2; D ambiguous. The starting material was blood, obtained from a patient whose treatment included radiotherapy and nephrectomy. The CDR3 DNA is TGTGCCTGGGAGGCAGGCAACTATGGCTACACCTTC. Translating gives CAWEAGNYGYTF.